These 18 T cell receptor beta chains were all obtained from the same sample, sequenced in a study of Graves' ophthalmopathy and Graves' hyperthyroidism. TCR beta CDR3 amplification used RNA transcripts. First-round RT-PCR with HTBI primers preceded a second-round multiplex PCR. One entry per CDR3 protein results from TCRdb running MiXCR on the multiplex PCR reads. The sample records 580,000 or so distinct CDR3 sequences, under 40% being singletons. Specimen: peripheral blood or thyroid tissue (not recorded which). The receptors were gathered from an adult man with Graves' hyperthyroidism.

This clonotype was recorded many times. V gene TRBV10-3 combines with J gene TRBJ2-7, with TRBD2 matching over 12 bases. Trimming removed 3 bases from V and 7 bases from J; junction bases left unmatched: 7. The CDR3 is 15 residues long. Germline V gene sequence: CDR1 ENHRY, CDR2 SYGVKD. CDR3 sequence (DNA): TGTGCCATCAGTGACGCCCTAGCGGGGGGGCTTGAGCAGTACTTC. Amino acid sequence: CAISDALAGGLEQYF.

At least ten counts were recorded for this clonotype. The CDR3 loop reads CASTTSLGGTEAFF. CDR3 nucleotide sequence: TGCGCCAGCACCACGTCCCTAGGGGGCACTGAAGCTTTCTTT. The chain links TRBV10-2 to TRBJ1-1, with D perhaps TRBD1 (6 bases). The CDR3 is 14 residues long. The germline V gene has CDR1 WSHSY and CDR2 SAAADI. V was cut by 7 bases and J by 4 bases, with 16 bases left in between.

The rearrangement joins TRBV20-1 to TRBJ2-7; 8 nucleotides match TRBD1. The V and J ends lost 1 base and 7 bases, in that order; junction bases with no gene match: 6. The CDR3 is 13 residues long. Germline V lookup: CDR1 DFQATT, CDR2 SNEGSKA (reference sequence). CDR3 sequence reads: CSARADRVNEQYF. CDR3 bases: TGCAGTGCTAGAGCGGACAGGGTCAATGAGCAGTACTTC.

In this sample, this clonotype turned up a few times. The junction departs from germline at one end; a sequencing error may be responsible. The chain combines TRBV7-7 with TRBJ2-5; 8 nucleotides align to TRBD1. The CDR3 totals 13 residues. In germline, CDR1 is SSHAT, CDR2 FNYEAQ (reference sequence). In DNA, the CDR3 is TGTGCTAGCAGCGCGGACAGGGTAGAGACCCAGTACTTC. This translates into CASSADRVETQYF.

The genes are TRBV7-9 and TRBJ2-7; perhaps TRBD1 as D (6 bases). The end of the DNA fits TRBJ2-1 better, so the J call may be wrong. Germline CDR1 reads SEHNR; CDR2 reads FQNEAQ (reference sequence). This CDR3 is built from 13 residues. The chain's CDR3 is CASSLLLDREQFF. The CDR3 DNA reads TGTGCCAGCAGCCTCCTCCTCGACAGGGAGCAGTTCTTC.

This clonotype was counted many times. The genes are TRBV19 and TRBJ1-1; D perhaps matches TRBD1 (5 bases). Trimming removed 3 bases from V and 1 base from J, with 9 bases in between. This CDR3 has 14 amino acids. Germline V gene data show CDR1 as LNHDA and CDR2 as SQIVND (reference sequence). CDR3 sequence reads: CASSMGVANTEAFF. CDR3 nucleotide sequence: TGTGCCAGTAGTATGGGGGTGGCGAACACTGAAGCTTTCTTT.

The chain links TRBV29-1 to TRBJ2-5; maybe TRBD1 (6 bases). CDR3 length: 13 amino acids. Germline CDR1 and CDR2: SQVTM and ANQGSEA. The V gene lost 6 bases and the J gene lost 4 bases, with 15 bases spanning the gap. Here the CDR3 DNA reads TGCAGCGTGAGGGCAGGGGTGGGAGAGACCCAGTACTTC. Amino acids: CSVRAGVGETQYF.

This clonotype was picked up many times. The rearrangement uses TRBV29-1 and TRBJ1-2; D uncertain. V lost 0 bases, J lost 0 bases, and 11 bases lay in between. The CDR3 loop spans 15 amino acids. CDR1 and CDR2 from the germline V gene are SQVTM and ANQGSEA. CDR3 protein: CSVEDRENTNYGYTF. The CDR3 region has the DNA TGCAGCGTTGAAGATCGAGAAAACACTAACTATGGCTACACCTTC.

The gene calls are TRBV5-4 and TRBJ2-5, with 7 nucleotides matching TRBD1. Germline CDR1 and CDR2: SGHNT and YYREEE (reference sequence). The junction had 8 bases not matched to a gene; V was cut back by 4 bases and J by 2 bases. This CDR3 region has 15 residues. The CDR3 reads CASSLHRGQQETQYF. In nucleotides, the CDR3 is TGTGCCAGCAGCCTGCACAGGGGCCAGCAAGAGACCCAGTACTTC.

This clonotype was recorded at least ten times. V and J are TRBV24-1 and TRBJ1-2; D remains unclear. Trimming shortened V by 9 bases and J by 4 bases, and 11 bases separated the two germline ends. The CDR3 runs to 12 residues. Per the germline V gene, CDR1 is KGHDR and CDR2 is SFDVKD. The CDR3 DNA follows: TGTGCCACCGCCAGAGATTCCTATGGCTACACCTTC. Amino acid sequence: CATARDSYGYTF.

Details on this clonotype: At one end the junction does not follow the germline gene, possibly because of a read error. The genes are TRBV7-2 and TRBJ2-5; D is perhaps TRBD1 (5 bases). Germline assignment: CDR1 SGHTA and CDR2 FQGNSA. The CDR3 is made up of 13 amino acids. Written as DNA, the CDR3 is TGTGCCAGCAGCTTTGACAGACAAGAGACCCGGTACTTC. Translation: CASSFDRQETRYF.

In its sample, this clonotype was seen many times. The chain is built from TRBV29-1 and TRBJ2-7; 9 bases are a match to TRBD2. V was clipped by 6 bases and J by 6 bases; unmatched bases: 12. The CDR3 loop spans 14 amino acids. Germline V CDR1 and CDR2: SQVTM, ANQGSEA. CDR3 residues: CSVSRQREESEQYF. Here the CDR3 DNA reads TGCAGCGTCTCCAGGCAGCGGGAGGAATCCGAGCAGTACTTC.

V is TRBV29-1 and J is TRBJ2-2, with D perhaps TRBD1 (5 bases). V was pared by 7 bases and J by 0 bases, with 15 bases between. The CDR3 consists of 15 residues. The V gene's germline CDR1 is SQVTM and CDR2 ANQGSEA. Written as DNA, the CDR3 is TGCAGCGGGACAATGACTGGAGCGAACACCGGGGAGCTGTTTTTT. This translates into CSGTMTGANTGELFF.

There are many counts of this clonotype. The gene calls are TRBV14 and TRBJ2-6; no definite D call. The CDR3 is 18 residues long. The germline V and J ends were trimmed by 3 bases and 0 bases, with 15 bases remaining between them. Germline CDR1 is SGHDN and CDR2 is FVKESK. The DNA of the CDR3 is TGTGCCAGCAGCCATATGGACGTCTGGAGCTCTGGGGCCAACGTCCTGACTTTC. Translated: CASSHMDVWSSGANVLTF.

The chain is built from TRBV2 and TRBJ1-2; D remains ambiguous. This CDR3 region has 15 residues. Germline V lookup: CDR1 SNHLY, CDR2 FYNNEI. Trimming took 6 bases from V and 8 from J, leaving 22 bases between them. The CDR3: CASSSDDGGWNGYTF. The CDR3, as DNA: TGTGCCAGCAGCTCAGATGACGGAGGGTGGAACGGCTACACCTTC.

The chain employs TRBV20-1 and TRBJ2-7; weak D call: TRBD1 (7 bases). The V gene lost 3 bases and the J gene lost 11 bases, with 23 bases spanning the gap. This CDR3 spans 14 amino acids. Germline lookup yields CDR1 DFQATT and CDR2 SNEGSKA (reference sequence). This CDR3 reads CSASSSAEGATEYF. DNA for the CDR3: TGCAGTGCTAGCTCGAGTGCGGAGGGGGCAACGGAGTACTTC.

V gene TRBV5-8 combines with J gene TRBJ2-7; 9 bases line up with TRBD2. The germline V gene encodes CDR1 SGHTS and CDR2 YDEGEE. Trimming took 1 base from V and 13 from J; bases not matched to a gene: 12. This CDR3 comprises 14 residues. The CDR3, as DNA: TGTGCCAGCAGCTTGTTAGGAGCGGGAGGAATTAACTACTTC. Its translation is CASSLLGAGGINYF. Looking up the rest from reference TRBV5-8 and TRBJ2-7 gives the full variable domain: EAGVTQSPTHLIKTRGQQATLRCSPISGHTSVYWYQQALGLGLQFLLWYDEGEERNRGNFPPRFSGRQFPNYSSELNVNALELEDSALYLCASSLLGAGGINYFGPGTRLTVT.

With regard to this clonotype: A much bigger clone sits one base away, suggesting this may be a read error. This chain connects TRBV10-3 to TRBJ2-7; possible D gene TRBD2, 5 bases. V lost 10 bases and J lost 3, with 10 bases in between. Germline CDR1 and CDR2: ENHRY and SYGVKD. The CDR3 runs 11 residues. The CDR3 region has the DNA TGTGCCACCCTCAGCGGCTACGAGCAGTACGTC. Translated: CATLSGYEQYV.